This record looks at one T cell receptor beta chain sequence and its context. Germline values: CDR1 SGHRS, CDR2 YFSETQ. CDR3 length: 17 residues. V shed 3 bases and J shed 2 bases, with 18 bases lying between them. PCR amplification relied on 60 Vbeta primers (plus 13 Jbeta primers). Some clones are missing from TCRdb's copy, which holds only in-frame ones; the method was immunoSEQ multiplex PCR. The table has more than 85,000 clones, about 80% seen once. This entry comes from a study of cytomegalovirus exposure and HLA in healthy donors. The V gene is TRBV5-1, the J gene TRBJ1-3, with D possibly being TRBD1 (6 bases). Source material: PBMCs. This TCR derives from a woman aged 55-69 years in good health and CMV-seropositive. CDR3 sequence: CASSWTTGRPPGNTIYF. CDR3 in DNA: TGCGCCAGCAGCTGGACGACAGGTCGCCCGCCTGGAAACACCATATATTTT.